The clone carrying this TCR beta chain was observed many times. Its antigen is unknown. Trimming removed 8 bases at V and 5 bases at J, with 9 bases between. The CDR3 runs to 11 residues. Germline V gene data show CDR1 as SGHVS and CDR2 as FNYEAQ. TCRdb itself ran the reads through MiXCR, one entry per CDR3 protein. Found here are around 900,000 distinct CDR3 sequences, 31% of them singletons; the top ten hold roughly 13%. The data stem from a study of T cell repertoires in cytomegalovirus infection. Study overall: Both recently identified HLA-C-restricted and well-studied HLA-B-restricted CMV epitopes were used in the study. Matching HLA type and CMV infection were both indicated by public TCR beta signatures. Study-wide results and limits: CMV-specific TCR beta clonotypes restricted by HLA-C dominated the ex vivo response. The cumulative frequency of public TCR beta families identified carriers of CMV plus the relevant HLA.

The receptor was derived from a human donor in good health (CMV status not recorded). Some clones in this sample may be carry-over from other donors' samples. The sequencing here drew on cultured CD8+ T cells from PBMCs, taken from culture after CMV antigen stimulation. The V gene is TRBV7-6, the J gene TRBJ2-5; unclear D gene. CDR3: CASEAMETQYF. CDR3 nucleotide sequence: TGTGCCAGCGAGGCTATGGAGACCCAGTACTTC. The complete variable domain, with remaining parts taken from reference TRBV7-6 and TRBJ2-5, reads GAGVSQSPRYKVTKRGQDVALRCDPISGHVSLYWYRQALGQGPEFLTYFNYEAQQDKSGLPNDRFSAERPEGSISTLTIQRTEQRDSAMYRCASEAMETQYFGPGTRLLVL.